This record covers a single TCR beta chain. Antigen unknown. Time point of the sample: late sampling 161 to 241 days after vaccination in three convalescent patients. Treatment here: roughly 10-day PBMC culture with coronavirus spike peptide pools or control peptides (ViraFEST assay). These data originate in a study of vaccination and CD4 T cells after COVID-19. On the study more broadly: Each participant was administered two doses of a vaccine, which was either BNT162b2 or mRNA-1273.

Study-level findings and limits: Median SARS-CoV-2-reactive clonotypes rose from approximately 21 to 38, not significantly.

The germline CDR1 and CDR2 sequences are MNHNS and SASEGT. This CDR3 region has 12 residues. The V end lost 4 bases, the J end lost 9 bases, and 12 bases lay between the germline ends. Cultured CD4+ T-cell DNA underwent Oncomine TCR Beta short-read sequencing. TCRdb re-called the PCR reads through MiXCR, storing one row per CDR3 protein. The table includes some 22,000 distinct CDR3 sequences, less than 35% detected once. The sample here was CD4+ T cells from blood, cultured in vitro, taken about 7 months after SARS-CoV-2 vaccination. This clonotype originated in a human donor who had recovered from COVID-19. The chain couples TRBV6-1 to TRBJ1-2; D not certain. CDR3 amino acids: CASSGWLDRYTF. The CDR3 nucleotides are TGTGCCAGCAGTGGTTGGCTGGATCGCTACACCTTC.